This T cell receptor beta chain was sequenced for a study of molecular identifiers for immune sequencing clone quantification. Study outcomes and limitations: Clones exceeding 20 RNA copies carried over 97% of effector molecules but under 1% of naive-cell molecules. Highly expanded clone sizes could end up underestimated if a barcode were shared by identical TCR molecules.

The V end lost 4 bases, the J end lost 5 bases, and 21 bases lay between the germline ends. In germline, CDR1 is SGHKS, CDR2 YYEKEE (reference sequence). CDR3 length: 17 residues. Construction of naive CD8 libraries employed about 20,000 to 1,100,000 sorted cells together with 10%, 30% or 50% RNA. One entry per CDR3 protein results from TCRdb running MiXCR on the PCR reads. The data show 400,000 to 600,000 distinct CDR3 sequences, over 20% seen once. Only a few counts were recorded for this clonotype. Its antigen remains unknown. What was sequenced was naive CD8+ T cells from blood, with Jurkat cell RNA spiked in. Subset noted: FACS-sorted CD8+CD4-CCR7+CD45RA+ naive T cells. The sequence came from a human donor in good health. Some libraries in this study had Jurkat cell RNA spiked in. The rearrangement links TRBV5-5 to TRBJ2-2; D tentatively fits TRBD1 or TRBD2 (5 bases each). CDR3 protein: CASSPPVAREGTGELFF. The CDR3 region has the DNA TGTGCCAGCAGCCCCCCCGTGGCCCGAGAGGGGACCGGGGAGCTGTTTTTT.